Listed here are 20 T cell receptor beta chains from one sample, sequenced in a study of control samples from healthy donors and cancer patients. Libraries were prepared by immunoSEQ multiplex PCR; TCRdb keeps only in-frame clonotypes and omits some of them. This sample yields more than 95,000 clones, of which 88% are seen a single time; about 2.5% belongs to the top ten. Sequenced input: blood. The source is an older woman in good health.

The rearrangement joins TRBV14 to TRBJ2-3; no clear D gene. Trimming took 5 bases from V and 6 from J, leaving 12 bases between them. The CDR3 extends over 13 amino acids. The V gene's germline CDR1 is SGHDN and CDR2 FVKESK. The CDR3: CASSSRPADTQYF. The CDR3 nucleotides are TGTGCCAGCAGCTCCAGACCCGCTGATACGCAGTATTTT.

This sequence joins TRBV5-1 and TRBJ1-2, with D possibly TRBD1 on 5 matching bases. The V gene's germline CDR1 is SGHRS and CDR2 YFSETQ. The CDR3 is made up of 12 amino acids. Trimming stripped 4 bases from V and 4 bases from J, with 8 bases between. CDR3 region: CASSTGLYGYTF. The CDR3 bases are TGCGCCAGCAGCACGGGACTCTATGGCTACACCTTC.

Only one count was recorded for this clone. This rearrangement joins TRBV27 to TRBJ1-2; unclear D gene. V gave up 2 bases and J gave up 4 bases, with 8 bases separating them. Looked up from germline, CDR1 is MNHEY and CDR2 is SMNVEV (reference sequence). The CDR3 consists of 13 residues. This CDR3 reads CASSLLQTYGYTF. The CDR3 DNA sequence: TGTGCCAGCAGTTTACTACAGACCTATGGCTACACCTTC.

The J gene is TRBJ1-4, the V gene TRBV18, with D perhaps TRBD1 (5 bases). The CDR3 sequence is 15 residues long. Germline assignment: CDR1 KGHSH and CDR2 LQKENI. Trimming removed 3 bases at V and 5 bases at J, with 13 bases between. This CDR3 reads CASSPPGASNEKLFF. DNA of the CDR3: TGTGCCAGCTCACCTCCCGGGGCCTCCAATGAAAAACTGTTTTTT. The variable domain in full, with the rest retrieved from reference TRBV18 and TRBJ1-4, is NAGVMQNPRHLVRRRGQEARLRCSPMKGHSHVYWYRQLPEEGLKFMVYLQKENIIDESGMPKERFSAEFPKEGPSILRIQQVVRGDSAAYFCASSPPGASNEKLFFGSGTQLSVL.

The rearrangement joins TRBV7-6 to TRBJ2-3, with D uncertain. CDR3 length: 11 residues. The germline CDR1 and CDR2 sequences are SGHVS and FNYEAQ. V lost 0 bases, J lost 6 bases, and 1 base lay in between. CDR3 residues: CASSLADTQYF. As DNA, the CDR3 is TGTGCCAGCAGCTTAGCCGATACGCAGTATTTT. The full variable domain, with the rest looked up from reference TRBV7-6 and TRBJ2-3, is GAGVSQSPRYKVTKRGQDVALRCDPISGHVSLYWYRQALGQGPEFLTYFNYEAQQDKSGLPNDRFSAERPEGSISTLTIQRTEQRDSAMYRCASSLADTQYFGPGTRLTVL.

The rearrangement uses TRBV20-1 and TRBJ1-1; D possibly corresponds to TRBD1 (5 bases). The CDR3 spans 15 residues. Trimming removed 3 bases at V and 2 bases at J, with 16 bases between. Germline CDR1 is DFQATT and CDR2 is SNEGSKA (reference sequence). The CDR3 here is CSASRAQGFNTEAFF. CDR3 bases: TGCAGTGCTAGTAGAGCCCAGGGATTTAACACTGAAGCTTTCTTT.

DNA for the CDR3: TGTGCCAGCTCACCAGGGCAGGGGGACAATCAGCCCCAGCATTTT. Amino acids: CASSPGQGDNQPQHF. The chain couples TRBV18 to TRBJ1-5; 7 bases map to TRBD1. CDR3 length: 15 amino acids. Germline V gene data show CDR1 as KGHSH and CDR2 as LQKENI. After removal of 2 bases from V and 3 bases from J, the junction contained 4 bases not matched to a gene.

This chain connects TRBV6-5 to TRBJ1-1; D gene uncertain. V lost 6 bases and J 5 bases, leaving 13 bases between the germline ends. The CDR3 runs 13 residues. From germline, CDR1 is MNHEY and CDR2 SVGAGI. The CDR3, as DNA: TGTGCCAGCAGGATAGGGATTTTAACTGAAGCTTTCTTT. Translation gives CASRIGILTEAFF.

This chain's CDR3 is CASSLEFSSYNEQFF. CDR3 DNA sequence: TGTGCCAGCAGCTTAGAGTTCAGCTCCTACAATGAGCAGTTCTTC. The gene calls are TRBV11-2 and TRBJ2-1; D not certain. The CDR3 runs 15 residues. Germline V gene lookup returns CDR1 SGHAT and CDR2 FQNNGV. V was clipped by 0 bases and J by 0 bases, with 6 bases between them.

V usage is TRBV2 and J usage is TRBJ1-1; 7 nucleotides match TRBD1. The CDR3 sequence is 13 residues long. Germline V lookup: CDR1 SNHLY, CDR2 FYNNEI. V lost 6 bases to trimming and J lost 10 bases; unmatched junction nucleotides: 11. The CDR3 spells CASRADRVNRAFF. CDR3 DNA sequence: TGTGCCAGCAGAGCTGACAGGGTAAATCGAGCTTTCTTT.

This chain uses TRBV19 with TRBJ1-5; D remains unclear. With 3 bases removed from V and 6 bases from J, the gap between germline ends came to 12 bases. CDR1 is LNHDA and CDR2 is SQIVND in the germline V gene (reference sequence). The CDR3 loop spans 14 amino acids. The CDR3 sequence is CASSIWELGQPQHF. The CDR3 DNA reads TGTGCCAGTAGTATCTGGGAGTTGGGTCAGCCCCAGCATTTT.

The J gene is TRBJ1-1, the V gene TRBV10-3; 7 bases align to TRBD1. The CDR3 totals 13 residues. The trim removed 10 bases at V and 5 bases at J, leaving 10 bases unmatched. Germline V gene sequence: CDR1 ENHRY, CDR2 SYGVKD. In DNA, the CDR3 is TGTGCCACCAGAGGGCAGGGGGGGACTGAAGCTTTCTTT. Translation gives CATRGQGGTEAFF.

This chain joins TRBV2 and TRBJ2-3; 9 bases match TRBD1. Germline CDR1 and CDR2: SNHLY and FYNNEI. The J segment lost 5 bases and the V segment lost 6 bases, leaving 9 bases of the junction unmatched. The CDR3 length is 15 residues. CDR3 nucleotides: TGTGCCAGCAGCGCCGGGACAGGGCCAGGAGATACGCAGTATTTT. This translates into CASSAGTGPGDTQYF. The full variable domain, its missing parts supplied by reference TRBV2 and TRBJ2-3, is EPEVTQTPSHQVTQMGQEVILRCVPISNHLYFYWYRQILGQKVEFLVSFYNNEISEKSEIFDDQFSVERPDGSNFTLKIRSTKLEDSAMYFCASSAGTGPGDTQYFGPGTRLTVL.

The sample holds one count of this clone. This chain links TRBV6-2 or TRBV6-3 with TRBJ2-7; D perhaps matches TRBD2 (5 bases). There are 15 residues in the CDR3. V lost 3 bases and J lost 6, with 18 bases in between. Germline V gene sequence: CDR1 MNHEY, CDR2 SVGEGT. This CDR3 is CASSYAGFTLPEQYF. CDR3 coding DNA: TGTGCCAGCAGTTATGCGGGTTTTACTCTGCCCGAGCAGTACTTC.

The chain has TRBV27 and TRBJ2-7; TRBD1 agrees at 7 bases. CDR1 is MNHEY, CDR2 SMNVEV, per germline (reference sequence). Germline trimming cut 9 bases from V and 6 bases from J; bases unmatched to any gene: 14. The CDR3 sequence is 14 residues long. CDR3 in DNA: TGTGCCAGTCCGACGGCGACAGGGCCATCCGAGCAGTACTTC. Protein sequence: CASPTATGPSEQYF.

This chain uses TRBV3-1 (or the pseudogene TRBV3-2) with TRBJ2-2; a possible D gene is TRBD2 (5 bases). V lost 3 bases, J lost 7 bases, and 24 bases lay in between. Germline CDR1 LGHDT, CDR2 YNNKEL (reference sequence). This CDR3 spans 18 amino acids. CDR3 protein: CASSHSGFVQSGIGELFF. CDR3 bases: TGTGCCAGCAGCCACAGTGGTTTTGTTCAGTCGGGGATCGGGGAGCTGTTTTTT.

The chain couples TRBV18 to TRBJ2-5; no firm D call. The CDR3 is 13 residues long. V lost 2 bases, J lost 2 bases, and 6 bases lay in between. Germline V gives CDR1 KGHSH, CDR2 LQKENI. In DNA form, the CDR3 reads TGTGCCAGCTCACCAAACTTACAAGAGACCCAGTACTTC. It is translated as CASSPNLQETQYF.

The chain links TRBV11-2 to TRBJ1-1, with 8 bases aligning to TRBD1. This CDR3 spans 15 amino acids. Unmatched junction bases numbered 10, after V lost 5 bases and J lost 5 bases. Germline V lookup: CDR1 SGHAT, CDR2 FQNNGV. The CDR3 region is CASSRLGGQVTEAFF. The CDR3 nucleotides are TGTGCCAGCAGCCGCCTGGGGGGACAGGTGACTGAAGCTTTCTTT.

This clone showed up just once. The gene calls are TRBV6-2 or TRBV6-3 and TRBJ2-5; D perhaps matches TRBD2 (5 bases). V lost 4 bases and J lost 7, with 22 bases in between. This CDR3 spans 16 amino acids. Looked up from germline, CDR1 is MNHEY and CDR2 is SVGEGT. The CDR3: CASSSQRLGLDGTQYF. The CDR3 DNA sequence: TGTGCCAGCAGTTCTCAACGATTAGGACTGGATGGGACCCAGTACTTC.

The chain couples TRBV5-1 to TRBJ1-2, with 7 nucleotides matching TRBD1. Germline V gene lookup returns CDR1 SGHRS and CDR2 YFSETQ. Trimming at V came to 4 bases and at J to 6 bases, leaving 3 bases not matched to a gene. CDR3 length: 12 residues. The CDR3 reads CASSGDRDGYTF. In DNA form, the CDR3 reads TGCGCCAGCAGCGGAGACAGGGATGGCTACACCTTC. The full variable domain, its missing parts supplied by reference TRBV5-1 and TRBJ1-2, is KAGVTQTPRYLIKTRGQQVTLSCSPISGHRSVSWYQQTPGQGLQFLFEYFSETQRNKGNFPGRFSGRQFSNSRSEMNVSTLELGDSALYLCASSGDRDGYTFGSGTRLTVV.